The 21 T cell receptor beta chains listed next were all sequenced from one sample in a study of neoadjuvant anti-PD-1 for oral cavity cancer. Generated by immunoSEQ multiplex PCR, the TCRdb table keeps only in-frame clones and is missing some. Of roughly 67,000 clones listed, around 80% were seen once; the top ten hold approximately 3%. The sequencing used PBMCs, collected before nivolumab (anti-PD-1) treatment. All receptors come from a person between 40 and 80 years old with oral cavity squamous cell carcinoma.

The chain has TRBV30 and TRBJ2-5; D is possibly TRBD2 (6 bases). Between the trimmed V and J ends, which lost 3 bases and 4 bases, there was a span of 6 bases. CDR3 length: 11 residues. Per germline, CDR1 GTSNPN and CDR2 SVGIG (reference sequence). CDR3 bases: TGTGCCTGGAGGGGGGGAGAGACCCAGTACTTC. Translating gives CAWRGGETQYF.

The CDR3 sequence: CASSLLGRPADNEQYF. In DNA form, the CDR3 reads TGTGCCAGCAGTTTATTGGGCAGACCAGCGGACAACGAGCAGTACTTC. The rearrangement links TRBV27 to TRBJ2-7; D possibly matches TRBD1 or TRBD2 (5 bases each). Germline CDR1 is MNHEY and CDR2 is SMNVEV (reference sequence). The CDR3 has 16 residues. Trimming shortened V by 1 base and J by 5 bases, and 18 bases separated the two germline ends.

The chain uses TRBV5-5 and TRBJ2-7, with 9 bases matching TRBD1. In germline, CDR1 is SGHKS, CDR2 YYEKEE (reference sequence). The CDR3 totals 14 residues. With 4 bases clipped from V and 4 bases from J, the junction kept 6 bases outside the gene matches. CDR3 in amino acids: CASSPPDRGYEQYF. The CDR3 bases are TGTGCCAGCAGCCCCCCTGACAGGGGGTACGAGCAGTACTTC.

The chain is built from TRBV2 and TRBJ2-5; D might be TRBD1 (5 bases). V was pared by 7 bases and J by 0 bases, with 12 bases between. CDR1 is SNHLY and CDR2 is FYNNEI in the germline V gene. This CDR3 is 14 amino acids long. CDR3 DNA sequence: TGTGCCAGCATCCTGGGGCAGAACCAAGAGACCCAGTACTTC. Its translation is CASILGQNQETQYF.

CDR3 DNA: TGTGCCACCGCCCGGGACAGGGGTGACTATGGCTACACCTTC. Residues: CATARDRGDYGYTF. The chain has TRBV6-5 and TRBJ1-2; 10 nucleotides line up with TRBD1. This CDR3 is 14 amino acids long. Trimming took 10 bases from V and 3 from J; bases not matched to a gene: 8. The germline V gene has CDR1 MNHEY and CDR2 SVGAGI.

V is TRBV2 and J is TRBJ2-7, with 8 bases aligning to TRBD1. Germline lookup yields CDR1 SNHLY and CDR2 FYNNEI. The CDR3 loop spans 19 amino acids. V shed 1 base and J 2 bases; nucleotides not matched to a gene: 16. The DNA of the CDR3 is TGTGCCAGCAGTGAAGTCGACAGGGGCTCTATTGGATTAACCTACGAGCAGTACTTC. Translated: CASSEVDRGSIGLTYEQYF.

CDR3 protein: CASSYPPGQGASEAFF. The CDR3 DNA is TGTGCCAGCAGTTACCCACCGGGACAGGGGGCGTCTGAAGCTTTCTTT. This chain links TRBV6-6 with TRBJ1-1, with 12 bases matching TRBD1. In germline, CDR1 is MNHNY, CDR2 SVGAGI (reference sequence). V lost 2 bases to trimming and J lost 6 bases; unmatched junction nucleotides: 7. This CDR3 spans 16 amino acids.

The rearrangement uses TRBV13 and TRBJ1-5, with D maybe TRBD1 (5 bases). This CDR3 region has 14 residues. V lost 0 bases and J 6 bases, leaving 9 bases between the germline ends. Germline V CDR1 and CDR2: PRHDT, FYEKMQ (reference sequence). The CDR3 DNA reads TGTGCCAGCAGCTTAGGAGGGGTAGCTCAGCCCCAGCATTTT. Encoded protein: CASSLGGVAQPQHF.

This sequence joins TRBV11-2 and TRBJ2-2; 8 bases line up with TRBD2. Germline V gene lookup returns CDR1 SGHAT and CDR2 FQNNGV. Trimming cost V 0 bases and J 5 bases; bases outside gene matches: 2. This CDR3 has 15 amino acids. For the CDR3, the DNA is TGTGCCAGCAGCTTAGAGGGACTAGGTACCGGGGAGCTGTTTTTT. Amino acids: CASSLEGLGTGELFF.

The chain uses TRBV15 and TRBJ1-1; D is possibly TRBD1 (5 bases). This CDR3 region has 13 residues. Trimming stripped 6 bases from V and 3 bases from J, with 11 bases between. Germline CDR1 and CDR2: LNHNV and YYDKDF (reference sequence). CDR3 DNA: TGTGCCACCAGACGAAGGGGAGACACTGAAGCTTTCTTT. It is translated as CATRRRGDTEAFF.

The rearrangement uses TRBV5-1 and TRBJ2-3, with a tentative D call TRBD2 (6 bases). Germline loops: CDR1 SGHRS, CDR2 YFSETQ. V lost 2 bases, J lost 4 bases, and 8 bases lay in between. The CDR3 has 13 amino acids. CDR3 nucleotides: TGCGCCAGCAGCTTCCCGGGAGCAGATACGCAGTATTTT. Encoded protein: CASSFPGADTQYF.

V gene TRBV5-1 combines with J gene TRBJ2-7; tentatively, D is TRBD1 or TRBD2 (6 bases each). Per the germline V gene, CDR1 is SGHRS and CDR2 is YFSETQ. This CDR3 has 15 amino acids. The germline V and J ends were trimmed by 0 bases and 0 bases, with 10 bases remaining between them. CDR3 sequence: CASSLVGGSSYEQYF. CDR3 nucleotides: TGCGCCAGCAGCTTGGTAGGGGGGAGCTCCTACGAGCAGTACTTC.

This clone has more than one count but fewer than ten. The rearrangement links TRBV4-1 to TRBJ1-1; D is possibly TRBD1 (5 bases). With 0 bases removed from V and 11 bases from J, the gap between germline ends came to 19 bases. Germline V gene lookup returns CDR1 MGHRA and CDR2 YSYEKL. The CDR3 length is 15 residues. CDR3 protein: CASSQDQNWGGDAFF. In DNA, the CDR3 is TGCGCCAGCAGCCAAGATCAAAACTGGGGCGGGGATGCTTTCTTT.

CDR3 in DNA: TGCGCCAGCAGTGACGGGGACGGCCGGCGCACCTTC. Translating it yields CASSDGDGRRTF. This chain uses TRBV10-1 with TRBJ1-2; possible D gene TRBD1, 5 bases. V lost 3 bases and J lost 13, with 15 bases in between. In germline, CDR1 is WNHNN, CDR2 SYGVQD (reference sequence). The length of the CDR3 is 12 residues.

This clone was seen only a few times. The chain uses TRBV5-1 and TRBJ1-6; D remains ambiguous. The CDR3 covers 15 residues. CDR1 SGHRS and CDR2 YFSETQ come from the germline V gene. Trimming removed 4 bases at V and 0 bases at J, with 8 bases between. The CDR3 nucleotides are TGCGCCAGCAGCGACACTAGCTCCTATAATTCACCCCTCCACTTT. Amino acids: CASSDTSSYNSPLHF.

The chain combines TRBV10-3 with TRBJ2-7; no definite D call. The CDR3 has 14 residues. V gave up 3 bases and J gave up 0 bases, with 9 bases separating them. Germline assignment: CDR1 ENHRY and CDR2 SYGVKD. CDR3 DNA sequence: TGTGCCATCAGTGATGAGACACGCTCCTACGAGCAGTACTTC. Its protein product is CAISDETRSYEQYF.

This chain connects TRBV6-6 to TRBJ1-3, with 7 positions matching TRBD1. The junction had 4 bases not matched to a gene; V was cut back by 5 bases and J by 0 bases. The CDR3 runs to 15 residues. Germline V gives CDR1 MNHNY, CDR2 SVGAGI (reference sequence). CDR3 region: CASSPGTASGNTIYF. The CDR3 DNA reads as TGTGCCAGCAGTCCTGGGACAGCCTCTGGAAACACCATATATTTT.

The rearrangement links TRBV6-1 to TRBJ2-7; D unclear. Trimming cost V 2 bases and J 5 bases, with 7 bases left between them. This CDR3 spans 12 amino acids. Germline CDR1 reads MNHNS; CDR2 reads SASEGT. In nucleotides, the CDR3 is TGTGCCAGCAGTGAAACGGGTCACGAGCAGTACTTC. Its translation is CASSETGHEQYF.

The V gene is TRBV7-9, the J gene TRBJ2-7; 8 nucleotides align to TRBD2. The CDR3 is 14 residues long. Germline CDR1 SEHNR, CDR2 FQNEAQ (reference sequence). V lost 5 bases, J lost 1 base, and 4 bases stayed unmatched. The CDR3 DNA sequence: TGTGCCAGCAGCCGGGAGGGGCCGTCCTACGAGCAGTACTTC. Encoded protein: CASSREGPSYEQYF.

This chain connects TRBV2 to TRBJ2-7; 10 nucleotides agree with TRBD2. The germline CDR1 and CDR2 sequences are SNHLY and FYNNEI. The CDR3 is 15 residues long. Germline trimming cut 1 base from V and 3 bases from J; bases unmatched to any gene: 3. The CDR3 bases are TGTGCCAGCAGTGAAGTACTAGCGGGACTCTACGAGCAGTACTTC. Its translation: CASSEVLAGLYEQYF. Full variable domain (rest looked up from reference TRBV2 and TRBJ2-7): EPEVTQTPSHQVTQMGQEVILRCVPISNHLYFYWYRQILGQKVEFLVSFYNNEISEKSEIFDDQFSVERPDGSNFTLKIRSTKLEDSAMYFCASSEVLAGLYEQYFGPGTRLTVT.

J is TRBJ1-2 and V is TRBV4-1; no definite D call. The CDR3 loop spans 18 amino acids. Deletions cut 3 bases from V and 0 bases from J, with 20 bases between. CDR1 is MGHRA and CDR2 is YSYEKL in the germline V gene. This CDR3 is CASSHGFGRTEANYGYTF. CDR3 nucleotide sequence: TGCGCCAGCAGCCACGGGTTCGGTCGAACGGAAGCTAACTATGGCTACACCTTC.